Listed below are T cell receptor beta chains from one sample, sequenced in a study of cytomegalovirus exposure and HLA in healthy donors. TCRdb's copy holds only in-frame clones and misses some; the assay was immunoSEQ multiplex PCR. Of about 59,000 clones in the sample, about 86% are singletons; the top ten hold approximately 1.5%. The sample was PBMCs. These receptors originate from a man aged 35 to 55 in good health and CMV-seronegative. Each CDR3 is given with its conserved first and last residue. D genes are given only for firm matches. Some rows mark clone size as missing; the rest say once, few, many or name a class of expanded clone.

d_gene	v_gene	j_gene	abundance	CDR3aa	CDR3nt
NA	TRBV6-6	TRBJ1-5	once	CASSSTEGISNQPQHF	TGTGCCAGCAGTTCCACGGAGGGAATTAGCAATCAGCCCCAGCATTTT
TRBD2	TRBV11-3	TRBJ2-7	once	CASSLDRLAGGGSYEQYF	TGTGCCAGCAGCTTAGATCGGCTAGCGGGGGGCGGCTCCTACGAGCAGTACTTC
NA	TRBV4-3	TRBJ1-1	NA	CASSPGGGWTEAFF	TGCGCCAGCAGCCCGGGGGGGGGATGGACTGAAGCTTTCTTT
NA	TRBV7-9	TRBJ1-2	NA	CASSLVAGALVWFGGYTF	TGTGCCAGCAGCTTAGTCGCAGGGGCCCTCGTTTGGTTTGGTGGCTACACCTTC
TRBD1	TRBV4-3	TRBJ2-3	NA	CASSQADRVTDTQYF	TGCGCCAGCAGCCAAGCAGACAGGGTCACAGATACGCAGTATTTT
TRBD1	TRBV12-5	TRBJ1-1	NA	CASGLATTGGTEAFF	TGTGCTAGTGGTTTGGCAACTACAGGGGGCACTGAAGCTTTCTTT
NA	TRBV4-3	TRBJ2-1	NA	CASSQDRGVEQFF	TGCGCCAGCAGCCAAGATCGGGGTGTTGAGCAGTTCTTC
NA	TRBV5-1	TRBJ2-7	NA	CASSLDRYYEQYF	TGCGCCAGCAGCCTGGACAGATACTACGAGCAGTACTTC
TRBD1	TRBV29-1	TRBJ1-1	NA	CSARDTGDTEAFF	TGCAGCGCCCGGGACACAGGGGACACTGAAGCTTTCTTT
NA	TRBV19	TRBJ2-5	NA	CASSIVGAAETQYF	TGTGCCAGTAGTATTGTGGGGGCGGCGGAGACCCAGTACTTC
NA	TRBV5-1	TRBJ1-6	NA	CASSLILPRVSGGNSPLHF	TGCGCCAGCAGCTTGATCTTGCCGCGGGTCTCCGGCGGGAATTCACCCCTCCACTTT
TRBD1	TRBV19	TRBJ1-6	NA	CASSVRQGRSPLHF	TGTGCCAGTAGTGTCCGACAGGGTCGGTCACCCCTCCACTTT
TRBD1	TRBV2	TRBJ1-2	NA	CASSVARQGSVSYGYTF	TGTGCCAGCAGTGTGGCGAGACAGGGATCTGTTAGCTATGGCTACACCTTC
NA	TRBV6-4	TRBJ2-6	NA	CASSPTTGSGANVLTF	TGTGCCAGCAGCCCAACCACAGGGTCTGGGGCCAACGTCCTGACTTTC
NA	TRBV4-2	TRBJ1-2	NA	CASSQVRSGYTF	TGTGCCAGCAGCCAAGTGCGATCTGGCTACACCTTC
TRBD2	TRBV2	TRBJ2-3	NA	CASSADGGKSTDTQYF	TGTGCCAGCAGCGCGGACGGGGGGAAAAGCACAGATACGCAGTATTTT
TRBD1	TRBV28	TRBJ1-2	NA	CATQGADYGYTF	TGTGCCACCCAGGGGGCGGACTATGGCTACACCTTC
TRBD1	TRBV9	TRBJ2-2	NA	CASSTGQGTNTGELFF	TGTGCCAGCAGCACCGGACAGGGGACGAACACCGGGGAGCTGTTTTTT
TRBD1	TRBV7-2	TRBJ1-1	NA	CASSEQGSITEAFF	TGTGCCAGCAGTGAACAGGGGTCCATCACTGAAGCTTTCTTT
NA	TRBV18	TRBJ1-2	once	CASSAWTRDGYTF	TGTGCCAGCTCAGCATGGACCAGGGATGGCTACACCTTC
NA	TRBV29-1	TRBJ1-2	NA	CSVPGDRDTRPGYTF	TGCAGCGTCCCCGGCGATAGGGACACCCGTCCTGGCTACACCTTC
NA	TRBV5-5	TRBJ1-5	NA	CASSLRGNQPQHF	TGTGCCAGCAGCTTGCGGGGCAATCAGCCCCAGCATTTT
NA	TRBV28	TRBJ1-2	few	CASSVNYGYTF	TGTGCCAGCAGTGTAAACTATGGCTACACCTTC
NA	TRBV6-1	TRBJ1-4	NA	CASSGINRVHREKLFF	TGTGCCAGCAGTGGGATTAACAGGGTTCATCGAGAAAAACTGTTTTTT